These 9 T cell receptor beta chains originate from one sample sequenced in a study of blood T cells in healthy people across ages (dated by TCRdb to the mid-2010s). The protocol used for the library was 5' RACE. For sequencing, an Illumina HiSeq 2500 was employed. A second about 7 to 12 cycle PCR used a sample-barcoded 5' primer and a J-beta primer mix. TCRdb trimmed the raw reads at Q25, called clones with MiXCR and kept productive beta chains. For every CDR3 protein sequence, its rows merge into one entry that carries the most common genes and DNA. Counted in this sample were 1.5 million to 2 million distinct CDR3 sequences; about 50% of them appeared once. The top ten clones comprise roughly 2.1% of the sample. Sample: blood. The receptors shown here come from a woman aged 40 to 50 in good health.

The genes are TRBV6-2 or TRBV6-3 and TRBJ2-7, with 9 bases identical to TRBD1. V was pared by 2 bases and J by 4 bases, with 12 bases of the junction left unmatched. Germline V gene sequence: CDR1 MNHEY, CDR2 SVGEGT. The CDR3 contains 17 residues. In DNA form, the CDR3 reads TGTGCCAGCAGTTACGGGGCCGGGGGACAGGGCAATTACGAGCAGTACTTC. Translating it yields CASSYGAGGQGNYEQYF.

V is TRBV20-1 and J is TRBJ1-2; 12 bases are shared with TRBD1. Germline values: CDR1 DFQATT, CDR2 SNEGSKA (reference sequence). The CDR3 loop spans 18 amino acids. The trim removed 0 bases at V and 8 bases at J, leaving 16 bases unmatched. DNA for the CDR3: TGCAGTGCTAGAGATCTAAGGAATAGGGACAGGGGGCTCGGGGGCTACACCTTC. Its translation: CSARDLRNRDRGLGGYTF.

This clonotype was detected a few times. This chain connects TRBV3-1 to TRBJ1-2; D unclear. The CDR3 is 15 residues long. Germline V gene lookup returns CDR1 LGHDT and CDR2 YNNKEL (reference sequence). Trimming shortened V by 1 base and J by 2 bases, and 11 bases separated the two germline ends. The CDR3 coding sequence is TGTGCCAGCAGCCAAGGTTTTGGAGGAAACTATGGCTACACCTTC. Translating gives CASSQGFGGNYGYTF.

This clonotype came up a few times. The V gene is TRBV29-1, the J gene TRBJ2-3; 10 bases are shared with TRBD2. With V trimmed by 8 bases and J by 4 bases, 18 bases remained unmatched. There are 17 residues in the CDR3. Looked up from germline, CDR1 is SQVTM and CDR2 is ANQGSEA. The chain's CDR3 is CSFKFPFGTSVPDTQYF. As DNA, the CDR3 is TGCAGCTTTAAATTTCCTTTTGGGACTAGCGTCCCAGATACGCAGTATTTT.

This chain connects TRBV5-1 to TRBJ1-5, with D uncertain. Germline CDR1 reads SGHRS; CDR2 reads YFSETQ. The CDR3 is made up of 15 amino acids. With 0 bases removed from V and 6 bases from J, the gap between germline ends came to 13 bases. In DNA, the CDR3 is TGCGCCAGCAGCTTGGATGTCTCGGGCACTCAGCCCCAGCATTTT. This codes for CASSLDVSGTQPQHF.

The chain is built from TRBV20-1 and TRBJ2-1; tentative D call: TRBD2 (5 bases). The CDR3 extends over 16 amino acids. The V gene lost 2 bases and the J gene lost 0 bases, with 14 bases spanning the gap. Germline V gives CDR1 DFQATT, CDR2 SNEGSKA (reference sequence). DNA for the CDR3: TGCAGTGCTAGACGGACCGGGGTCAGCTCCTACAATGAGCAGTTCTTC. As protein: CSARRTGVSSYNEQFF.

The chain is built from TRBV4-3 and TRBJ1-2; perhaps TRBD1 as D (5 bases). Germline V gene data show CDR1 as LGHNA and CDR2 as YSLEER. Trimming pared 3 bases from V and 2 bases from J, leaving 13 bases between. CDR3 length: 15 amino acids. In nucleotides, the CDR3 is TGCGCCAGCAGCCACCGTCCAGGGAACAACTATGGCTACACCTTC. Translated: CASSHRPGNNYGYTF.

Worth noting for this clonotype: The junction and the germline gene differ at one end; a read error may be behind it. The genes are TRBV6-2 or TRBV6-3 and TRBJ2-1; 10 bases agree with TRBD2. The CDR3 loop spans 17 amino acids. Looked up from germline, CDR1 is MNHEY and CDR2 is SVGEGT. The CDR3 reads CASTGLAGAPRVDERFF. DNA for the CDR3: TGTGCCAGCACGGGCCTAGCGGGGGCCCCTAGGGTGGATGAGCGGTTCTTC.

This clonotype was recorded once. V gene TRBV4-3 combines with J gene TRBJ2-5; TRBD2 matches 14 bases. Per germline, CDR1 LGHNA and CDR2 YSLEER. The V gene end was trimmed by 1 base and the J gene end by 11 bases; junction bases not matched to a gene: 18. The CDR3 consists of 19 residues. The DNA for the CDR3 is TGCGCCAGCAGCCAAGGCCTAGGGACTAGCGGGGGCCAAGGCCATGAGCAGTACTTC. As protein: CASSQGLGTSGGQGHEQYF.